The clone carrying this T cell receptor (beta chain) occurred many times. Its antigen is as yet unknown. The record originates from a study of regulatory T cells in long-lasting Graves disease. Study summary: New Graves' disease cases had less than 3 months of antithyroid drugs.

The time point denotes: newly diagnosed GD, antithyroid drugs for less than 3 months. Extracted RNA from PBMCs served as the source of the TCR library. Study observations and caveats: Preferential use of TRBV28, TRBJ1-2 and TRBJ2-5 was seen in persistent disease.

Arm-PCR with iRepertoire HTBI primers amplified the CDR3 regions for these TCR beta libraries. From the multiplex PCR reads, TCRdb called clonotypes with MiXCR, one entry per CDR3 protein. The table includes 300,000 to 400,000 distinct CDR3 sequences, roughly 16% detected once. The CDR3 runs 14 residues. Looked up from germline, CDR1 is SGDLS and CDR2 is YYNGEE. Trimming pared 4 bases from V and 5 bases from J, leaving 12 bases between. The sequence was collected from a female donor with Graves disease. V and J are TRBV9 and TRBJ2-2; D unclear. This specimen consisted of peripheral blood mononuclear cells (PBMCs), obtained at new diagnosis, from a patient treated with antithyroid drugs. The CDR3 sequence is CASSFDVGTGELFF. The CDR3 DNA reads TGTGCCAGCAGCTTCGACGTGGGGACCGGGGAGCTGTTTTTT.